The clone carrying this T cell receptor (beta chain) was detected many times. This CDR3 comprises 17 residues. V shed 5 bases and J shed 2 bases, with 22 bases lying between them. Germline values: CDR1 MNHNS, CDR2 SASEGT. This sample stems from a study of T cells in Graves' hyperthyroidism and ophthalmopathy. Amplification yielded TCR beta CDR3 regions, with RNA transcripts as the source. HTBI primers were used for first-round RT-PCR of the TCR CDR3. One entry per CDR3 protein results from TCRdb running MiXCR on the multiplex PCR reads. Of hundreds of thousands of distinct CDR3 sequences in the sample, around 13% were seen once.

The specimen was blood. This sequence joins TRBV6-1 and TRBJ2-7; perhaps TRBD1 as D (6 bases). The TCR sequence derives from a woman under 30 with Graves' hyperthyroidism. DNA for the CDR3: TGTGCCAGCAGTCTGGCCACACCGCAGGGGACCCCCTACGAGCAGTACTTC. Amino acids: CASSLATPQGTPYEQYF.